Following are 2 T cell receptor beta chains from one sample sequenced in a study of molecular identifiers for immune sequencing clone quantification. From the PCR reads, TCRdb called clonotypes with MiXCR, one entry per CDR3 protein. The sample comprises about 300,000 distinct CDR3 sequences, about 22% of which are singletons, and approximately 0.85% rests with the top ten. Specimen: naive CD8+ T cells from blood, with Jurkat cell RNA spiked in. Subset indicated: FACS-sorted CD8+CD4-CCR7+CD45RA+ naive T cells. The receptors were sampled from a human donor in good health. Some libraries in this study had Jurkat cell RNA spiked in.

This clonotype was found many times. The chain couples TRBV27 to TRBJ1-2; 9 nucleotides align to TRBD1. This CDR3 is built from 15 residues. CDR1 is MNHEY, CDR2 SMNVEV, per germline (reference sequence). The V segment lost 1 base and the J segment 2 bases; nucleotides outside the gene matches: 2. The CDR3 is CASSLLGTGNYGYTF. In DNA, the CDR3 is TGTGCCAGCAGTTTATTAGGGACAGGGAACTATGGCTACACCTTC.

This clonotype was picked up many times. J is TRBJ1-5 and V is TRBV4-1; 10 bases align to TRBD1. With V trimmed by 4 bases and J by 6 bases, 9 bases remained unmatched. CDR1 is MGHRA, CDR2 YSYEKL, per germline. This CDR3 is built from 16 residues. CDR3 region: CASSPLGTGEIQPQHF. The CDR3 nucleotides are TGCGCCAGCAGCCCGCTAGGGACAGGGGAGATTCAGCCCCAGCATTTT.